This entry features one T cell receptor beta chain sequence. One end of the junction fails to match germline, which may point to a read error. Sequencing used immunoSEQ multiplex PCR; TCRdb keeps in-frame clones, though not all of them. Among some 240,000 clones listed, approximately 90% were seen once. This CDR3 has 16 residues. Germline V CDR1 and CDR2: SGHVS, FQNEAQ. The data originate from a study of blood T cell repertoires in COVID-19. Study details: Samples came from the United States, Italy and Spain, spanning acute and convalescent COVID-19.

The chain carries TRBV7-8 and TRBJ2-7; 15 bases map to TRBD2. This TCR derives from a man aged 55-75 years with COVID-19, enrolled during active disease. The material sequenced was peripheral blood. CDR3 DNA: TGTGCCTGCAGCTTACTCCCGGGACTAGCGGGAGGCGAGCAGTACTTC. As protein: CACSLLPGLAGGEQYF.